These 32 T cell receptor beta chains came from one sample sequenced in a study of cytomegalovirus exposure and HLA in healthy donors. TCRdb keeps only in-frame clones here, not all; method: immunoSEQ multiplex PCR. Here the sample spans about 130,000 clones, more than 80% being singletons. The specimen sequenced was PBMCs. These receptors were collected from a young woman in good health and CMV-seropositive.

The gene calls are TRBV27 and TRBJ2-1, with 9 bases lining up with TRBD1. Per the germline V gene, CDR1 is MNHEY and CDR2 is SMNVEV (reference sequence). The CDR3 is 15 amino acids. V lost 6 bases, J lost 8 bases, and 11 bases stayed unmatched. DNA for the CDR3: TGTGCCAGCAGCCCTACCGGGACAGGGCTACATGAGCAGTTCTTC. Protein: CASSPTGTGLHEQFF.

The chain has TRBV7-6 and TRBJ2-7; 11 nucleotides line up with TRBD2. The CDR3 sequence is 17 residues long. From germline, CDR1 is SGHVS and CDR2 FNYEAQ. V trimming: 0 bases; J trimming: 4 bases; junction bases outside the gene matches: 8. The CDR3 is CASSLASTSGTPYEQYF. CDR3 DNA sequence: TGTGCCAGCAGCTTAGCGTCGACTAGCGGGACCCCGTACGAGCAGTACTTC.

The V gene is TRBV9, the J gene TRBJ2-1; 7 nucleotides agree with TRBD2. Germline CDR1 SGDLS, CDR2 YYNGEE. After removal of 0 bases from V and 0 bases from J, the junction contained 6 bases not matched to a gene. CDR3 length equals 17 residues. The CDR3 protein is CASSVVGSSGSYNEQFF. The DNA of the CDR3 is TGTGCCAGCAGCGTAGTAGGATCTAGCGGCTCCTACAATGAGCAGTTCTTC.

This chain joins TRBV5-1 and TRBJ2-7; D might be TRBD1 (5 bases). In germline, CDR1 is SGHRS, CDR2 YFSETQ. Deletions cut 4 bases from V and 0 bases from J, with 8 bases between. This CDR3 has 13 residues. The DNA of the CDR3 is TGCGCCAGCAGCGACCAGGGCTCCTACGAGCAGTACTTC. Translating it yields CASSDQGSYEQYF.

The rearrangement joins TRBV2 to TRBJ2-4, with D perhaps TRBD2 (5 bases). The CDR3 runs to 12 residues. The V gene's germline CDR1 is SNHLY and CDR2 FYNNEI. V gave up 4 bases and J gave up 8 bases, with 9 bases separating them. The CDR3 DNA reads TGTGCCAGCAGTGTCGAGGGAGACATTCAGTACTTC. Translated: CASSVEGDIQYF.

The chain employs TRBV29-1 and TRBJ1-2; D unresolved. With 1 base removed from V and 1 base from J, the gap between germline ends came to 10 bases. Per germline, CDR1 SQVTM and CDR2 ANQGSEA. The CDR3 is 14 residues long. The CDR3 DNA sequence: TGCAGCGTTGAAGGCACAGAAAGTAACTATGGCTACACCTTC. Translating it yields CSVEGTESNYGYTF.

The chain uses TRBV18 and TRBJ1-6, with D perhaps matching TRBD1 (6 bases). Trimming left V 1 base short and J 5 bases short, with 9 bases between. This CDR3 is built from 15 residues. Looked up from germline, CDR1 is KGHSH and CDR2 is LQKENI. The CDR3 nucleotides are TGTGCCAGCTCACCACGGCGACAGGATAATTCACCCCTCCACTTT. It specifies CASSPRRQDNSPLHF.

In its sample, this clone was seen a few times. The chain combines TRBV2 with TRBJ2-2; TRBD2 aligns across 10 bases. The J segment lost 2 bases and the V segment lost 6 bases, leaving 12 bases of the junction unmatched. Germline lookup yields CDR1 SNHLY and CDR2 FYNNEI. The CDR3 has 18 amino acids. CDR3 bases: TGTGCCAGCAGGCGCAGGGGGCCTAGCGGGAGAAACACCGGGGAGCTGTTTTTT. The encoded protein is CASRRRGPSGRNTGELFF.

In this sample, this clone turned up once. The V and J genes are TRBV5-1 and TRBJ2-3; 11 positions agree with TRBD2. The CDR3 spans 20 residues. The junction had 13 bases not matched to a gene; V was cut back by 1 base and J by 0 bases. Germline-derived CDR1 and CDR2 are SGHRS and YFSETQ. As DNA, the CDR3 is TGCGCCAGCAGCTTGTGGCCTAGCGGGAGGCCTTCTTCTAGCACAGATACGCAGTATTTT. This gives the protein CASSLWPSGRPSSSTDTQYF. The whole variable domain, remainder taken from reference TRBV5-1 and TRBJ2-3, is KAGVTQTPRYLIKTRGQQVTLSCSPISGHRSVSWYQQTPGQGLQFLFEYFSETQRNKGNFPGRFSGRQFSNSRSEMNVSTLELGDSALYLCASSLWPSGRPSSSTDTQYFGPGTRLTVL.

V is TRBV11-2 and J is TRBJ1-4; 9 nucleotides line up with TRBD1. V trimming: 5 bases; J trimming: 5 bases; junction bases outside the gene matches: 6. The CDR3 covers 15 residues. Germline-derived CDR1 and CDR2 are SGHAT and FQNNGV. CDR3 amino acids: CASSPRDRVNEKLFF. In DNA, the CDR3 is TGTGCCAGCAGCCCCCGGGACAGGGTAAATGAAAAACTGTTTTTT.

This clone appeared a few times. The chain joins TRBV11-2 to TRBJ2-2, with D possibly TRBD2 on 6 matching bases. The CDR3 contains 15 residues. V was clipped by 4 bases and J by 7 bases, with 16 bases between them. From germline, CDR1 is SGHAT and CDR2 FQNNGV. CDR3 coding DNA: TGTGCCAGCAGCTCCCGGGGGAGGTCCCACGGGGAGCTGTTTTTT. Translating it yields CASSSRGRSHGELFF.

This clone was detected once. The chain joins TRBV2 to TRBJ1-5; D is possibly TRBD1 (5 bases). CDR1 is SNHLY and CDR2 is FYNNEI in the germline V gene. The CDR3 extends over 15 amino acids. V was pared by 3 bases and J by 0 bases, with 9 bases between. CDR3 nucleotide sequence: TGTGCCAGCAGTGATGACAGCACTAGCAATCAGCCCCAGCATTTT. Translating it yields CASSDDSTSNQPQHF.

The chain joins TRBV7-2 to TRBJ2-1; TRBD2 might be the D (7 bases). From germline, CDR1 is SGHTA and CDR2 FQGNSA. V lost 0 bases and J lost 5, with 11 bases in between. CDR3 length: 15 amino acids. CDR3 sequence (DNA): TGTGCCAGCAGCTTAGCGGGGGGGCTGAACAATGAGCAGTTCTTC. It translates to CASSLAGGLNNEQFF.

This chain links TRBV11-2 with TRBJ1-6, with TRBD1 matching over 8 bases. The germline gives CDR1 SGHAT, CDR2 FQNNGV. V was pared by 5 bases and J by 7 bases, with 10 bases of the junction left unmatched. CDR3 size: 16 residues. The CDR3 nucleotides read TGTGCCAGCAGCCCTTCCCTCAACAGGGGGAATTCACCCCTCCACTTT. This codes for CASSPSLNRGNSPLHF.

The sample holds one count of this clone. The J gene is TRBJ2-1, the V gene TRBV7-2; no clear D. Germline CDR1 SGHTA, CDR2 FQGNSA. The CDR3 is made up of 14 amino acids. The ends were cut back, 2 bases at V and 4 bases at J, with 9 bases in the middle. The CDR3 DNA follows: TGTGCCAGCAGCTTACGGCAGGTTTACAATGAGCAGTTCTTC. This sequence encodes CASSLRQVYNEQFF.

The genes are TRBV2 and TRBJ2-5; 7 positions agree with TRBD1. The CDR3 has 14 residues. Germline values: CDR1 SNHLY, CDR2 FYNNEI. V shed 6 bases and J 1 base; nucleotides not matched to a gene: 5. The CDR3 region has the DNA TGTGCCAGCAGCGGGACAGCAGGCCAAGAGACCCAGTACTTC. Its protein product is CASSGTAGQETQYF.

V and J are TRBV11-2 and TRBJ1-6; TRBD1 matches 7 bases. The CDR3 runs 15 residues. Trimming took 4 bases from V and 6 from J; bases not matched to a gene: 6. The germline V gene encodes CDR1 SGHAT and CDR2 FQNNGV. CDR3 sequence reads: CASSSQTGSNSPLHF. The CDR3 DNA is TGTGCCAGCAGCTCTCAGACAGGGTCTAATTCACCCCTCCACTTT.

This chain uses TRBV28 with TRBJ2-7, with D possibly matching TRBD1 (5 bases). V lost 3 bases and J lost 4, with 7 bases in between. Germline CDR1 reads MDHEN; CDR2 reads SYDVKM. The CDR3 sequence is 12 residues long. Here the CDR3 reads CASSLRTYEQYF. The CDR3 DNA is TGTGCCAGCAGTTTGCGGACATACGAGCAGTACTTC.

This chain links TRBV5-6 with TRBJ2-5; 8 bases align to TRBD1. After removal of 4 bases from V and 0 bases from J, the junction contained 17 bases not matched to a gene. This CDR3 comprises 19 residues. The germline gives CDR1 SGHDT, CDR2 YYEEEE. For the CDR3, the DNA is TGTGCCAGCAGCGGAGCTCTGACAGGGGACCTTTGGTACCAAGAGACCCAGTACTTC. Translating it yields CASSGALTGDLWYQETQYF.

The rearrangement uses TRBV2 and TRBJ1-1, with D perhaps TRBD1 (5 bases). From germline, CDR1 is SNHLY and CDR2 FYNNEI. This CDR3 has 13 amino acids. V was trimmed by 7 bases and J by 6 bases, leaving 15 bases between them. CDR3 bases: TGTGCCAGCATTATGACAGTTTCTCCTGAAGCTTTCTTT. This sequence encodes CASIMTVSPEAFF.

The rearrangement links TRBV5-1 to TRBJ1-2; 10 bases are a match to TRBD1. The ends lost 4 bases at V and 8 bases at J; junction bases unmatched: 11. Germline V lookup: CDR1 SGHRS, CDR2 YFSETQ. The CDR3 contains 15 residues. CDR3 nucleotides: TGCGCCAGCAGCATCCTATCGGGACAGGGGCGCGGCTACACCTTC. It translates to CASSILSGQGRGYTF.

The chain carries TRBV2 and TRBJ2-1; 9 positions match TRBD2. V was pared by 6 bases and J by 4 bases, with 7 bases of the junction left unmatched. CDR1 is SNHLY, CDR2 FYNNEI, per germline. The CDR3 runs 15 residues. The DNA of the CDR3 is TGTGCCAGCAGAAAACAGACTAGCGGTTACAATGAGCAGTTCTTC. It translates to CASRKQTSGYNEQFF.

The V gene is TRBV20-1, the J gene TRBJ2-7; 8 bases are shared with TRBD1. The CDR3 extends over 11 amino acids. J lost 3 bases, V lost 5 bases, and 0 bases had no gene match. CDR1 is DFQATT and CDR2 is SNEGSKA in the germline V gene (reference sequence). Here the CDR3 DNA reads TGCAGTGCTGACAGGGGCTACGAGCAGTACTTC. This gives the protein CSADRGYEQYF.

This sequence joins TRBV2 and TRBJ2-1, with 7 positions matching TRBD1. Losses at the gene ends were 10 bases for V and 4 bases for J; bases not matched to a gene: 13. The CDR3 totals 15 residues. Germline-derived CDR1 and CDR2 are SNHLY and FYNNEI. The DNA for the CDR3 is TGTGCCATCGCAGGTAAGGGGGCGGATTACAATGAGCAGTTCTTC. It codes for CAIAGKGADYNEQFF.

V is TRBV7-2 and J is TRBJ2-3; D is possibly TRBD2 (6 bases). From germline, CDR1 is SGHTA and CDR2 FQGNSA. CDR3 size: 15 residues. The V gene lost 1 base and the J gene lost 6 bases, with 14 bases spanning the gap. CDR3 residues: CASSLGGRWGDTQYF. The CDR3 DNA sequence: TGTGCCAGCAGCTTAGGTGGGAGGTGGGGTGATACGCAGTATTTT.

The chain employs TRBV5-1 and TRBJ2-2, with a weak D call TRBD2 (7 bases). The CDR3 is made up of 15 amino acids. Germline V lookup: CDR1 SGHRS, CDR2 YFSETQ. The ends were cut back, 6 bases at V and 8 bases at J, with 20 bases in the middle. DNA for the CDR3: TGCGCCAGCACCCCACAGTGGGGGGGGACAGGGGAGCTGTTTTTT. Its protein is CASTPQWGGTGELFF.

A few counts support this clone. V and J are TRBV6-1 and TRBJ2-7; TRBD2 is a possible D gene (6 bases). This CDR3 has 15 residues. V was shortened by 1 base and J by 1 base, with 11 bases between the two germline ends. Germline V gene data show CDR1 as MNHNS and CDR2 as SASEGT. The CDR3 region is CASSEGGLISYEQYF. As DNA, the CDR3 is TGTGCCAGCAGTGAAGGGGGACTCATATCCTACGAGCAGTACTTC.

CDR3 nucleotide sequence: TGTGCCAGCAAGGAGACAGGGGCTAATGAGCAGTTCTTC. This gives the protein CASKETGANEQFF. The rearrangement joins TRBV2 to TRBJ2-1; the match to TRBD1 covers 8 bases. V lost 7 bases and J lost 7; bases outside the gene matches: 6. From germline, CDR1 is SNHLY and CDR2 FYNNEI. The CDR3 consists of 13 residues.

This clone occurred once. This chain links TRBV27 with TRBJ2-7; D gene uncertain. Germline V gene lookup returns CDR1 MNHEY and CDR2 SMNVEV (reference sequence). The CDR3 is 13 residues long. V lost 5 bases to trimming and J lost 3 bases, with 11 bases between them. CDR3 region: CASSPLQHYEQYF. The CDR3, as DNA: TGTGCCAGCAGTCCCCTACAGCACTACGAGCAGTACTTC.

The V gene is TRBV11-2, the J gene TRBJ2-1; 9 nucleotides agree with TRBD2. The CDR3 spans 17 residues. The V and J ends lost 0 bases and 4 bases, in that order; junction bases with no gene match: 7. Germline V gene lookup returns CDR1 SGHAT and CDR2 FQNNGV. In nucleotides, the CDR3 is TGTGCCAGCAGCTTAGATTCGGCTAGCGGGGCGTACAATGAGCAGTTCTTC. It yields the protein CASSLDSASGAYNEQFF.

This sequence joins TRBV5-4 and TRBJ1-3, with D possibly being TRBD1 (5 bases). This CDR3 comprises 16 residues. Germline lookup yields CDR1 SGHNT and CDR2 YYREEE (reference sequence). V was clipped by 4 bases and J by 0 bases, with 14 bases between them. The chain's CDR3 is CASSPLEGRSGNTIYF. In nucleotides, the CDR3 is TGTGCCAGCAGCCCTCTGGAGGGACGCTCTGGAAACACCATATATTTT.

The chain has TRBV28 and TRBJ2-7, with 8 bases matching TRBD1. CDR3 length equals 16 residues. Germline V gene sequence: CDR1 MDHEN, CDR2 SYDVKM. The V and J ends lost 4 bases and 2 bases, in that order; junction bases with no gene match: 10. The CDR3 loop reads CASSSPGTGLPYEQYF. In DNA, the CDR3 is TGTGCCAGCAGTTCTCCCGGGACAGGCTTACCCTACGAGCAGTACTTC. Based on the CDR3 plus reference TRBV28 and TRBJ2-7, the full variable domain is DVKVTQSSRYLVKRTGEKVFLECVQDMDHENMFWYRQDPGLGLRLIYFSYDVKMKEKGDIPEGYSVSREKKERFSLILESASTNQTSMYLCASSSPGTGLPYEQYFGPGTRLTVT.